This TCR beta chain was captured in a study of OX40 agonist ivuxolimab in advanced cancers. Background for the entire study: Ivuxolimab was an agonistic, fully human IgG2 monoclonal antibody directed against OX40 (CD134), a costimulatory receptor. Partial responses were achieved by three dose-escalation patients, of whom one had hepatocellular carcinoma and two had cutaneous melanoma. In the dose-escalation cohort, 82.7% of patients were male, and the mean age was approximately 64 years, with a range of about 23 to 90. The point of sequencing TCRbeta in the periphery was to test whether ivuxolimab changed TCR sequence diversity and drove clonal T-cell expansion. The paper covers the monotherapy dose-escalation part of the phase I ivuxolimab trial, which included N ≈ 50 patients. Prior anti-PD-1, anti-PD-L1 or anti-CTLA-4 therapy was permitted, and checkpoint inhibitors had been received by approximately 39% of dose-escalation patients. Intravenous ivuxolimab was administered to patients every 2 weeks at six dose levels: 0.01, 0.1, 0.3, 1.5, 3 and 10 mg/kg. Among the roughly 50 dose-escalation patients, some 20 had hepatocellular carcinoma, some 15 melanoma, 9 renal cell carcinoma and 9 head and neck cancer. What the research found in general, with its limitations: The antigen specificity of the clonally expanded peripheral T cells was not determined. In the 0.1-3.0 mg/kg groups, partial responders had among the lowest normalized peripheral clonal expansion, particularly in CD8+ T cells. After ivuxolimab, CD8+ T cells had more expanded clones than CD4+ T cells on average. At doses from 0.1 to 3.0 mg/kg, clonal expansion was seen in both CD4+ and CD8+ blood T cells between baseline and week 6. Low levels of normalized T-cell clonal expansion were also seen in some patients who did not respond.

For sequencing of the TCRbeta CDR3 region, genomic DNA was extracted from the sorted cells. The immunoSEQ Assay was used to sequence the TCRbeta CDR3 regions. Held by TCRdb, this immuneACCESS table contains in-frame sequences only and omits some clones. Under half of the omission traces to an unresolved V gene where checked; the cause of the rest is unknown. The sample table lists under 50,000 clones, 87% of them with a count of one. The ten top clones hold about a third of the sample. CDR3 length: 15 amino acids, cysteine to phenylalanine. Of the read, only the CDR3 DNA is kept; its 45 bases are in frame from base 1. The germline V gene specifies SGHVS as CDR1 and FNYEAQ as CDR2. Deletion took 0 bases off V and 2 bases off J, with a span of 9 bases between the germline ends. A remark on this clone: Its antigen has not been determined. Base-call qualities are not available, and no considerably larger clone is one nucleotide away.

Patients with a history of autoimmune disease or receiving systemic immunosuppression were excluded from the trial. Peripheral blood for TCR sequencing was drawn from every dose cohort at baseline, at cycle 4 day 1 and at cycle 7 day 1. The samples were taken from a phase I, first-in-human, multicenter, open-label dose-escalation trial of ivuxolimab. Adults with locally advanced or metastatic melanoma, renal cell carcinoma, hepatocellular carcinoma or head and neck squamous cell carcinoma were enrolled in the trial. Before TCR sequencing, CD4+ T cells and CD8+ T cells from peripheral blood were sorted into separate populations.

This TCR derives from an adult with an advanced solid tumor such as melanoma, head and neck, liver or kidney cancer. The sample was CD4+ or CD8+ T cells sorted from blood, taken in a trial of the OX40 agonist ivuxolimab. The rearranged segments are TRBV7-6 and TRBJ2-3, with no confident D gene call. CDR3 sequence: CASSLAFQNTDTQYF. The sequenced DNA: TGTGCCAGCAGCTTAGCCTTCCAGAACACAGATACGCAGTATTTT.